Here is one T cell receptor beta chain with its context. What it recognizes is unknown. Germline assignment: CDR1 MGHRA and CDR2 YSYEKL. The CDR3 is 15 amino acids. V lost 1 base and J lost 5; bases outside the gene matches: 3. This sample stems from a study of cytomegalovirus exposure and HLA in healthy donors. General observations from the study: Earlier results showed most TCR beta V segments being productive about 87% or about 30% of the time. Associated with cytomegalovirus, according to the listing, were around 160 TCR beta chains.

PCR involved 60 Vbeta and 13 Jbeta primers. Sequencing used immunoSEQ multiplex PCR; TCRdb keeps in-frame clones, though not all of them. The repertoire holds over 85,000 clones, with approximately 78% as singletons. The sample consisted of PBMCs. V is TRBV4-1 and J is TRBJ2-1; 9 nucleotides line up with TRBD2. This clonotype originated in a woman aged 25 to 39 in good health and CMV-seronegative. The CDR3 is CASSQGGLADNEQFF. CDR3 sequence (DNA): TGCGCCAGCAGCCAAGGGGGACTAGCAGACAATGAGCAGTTCTTC.